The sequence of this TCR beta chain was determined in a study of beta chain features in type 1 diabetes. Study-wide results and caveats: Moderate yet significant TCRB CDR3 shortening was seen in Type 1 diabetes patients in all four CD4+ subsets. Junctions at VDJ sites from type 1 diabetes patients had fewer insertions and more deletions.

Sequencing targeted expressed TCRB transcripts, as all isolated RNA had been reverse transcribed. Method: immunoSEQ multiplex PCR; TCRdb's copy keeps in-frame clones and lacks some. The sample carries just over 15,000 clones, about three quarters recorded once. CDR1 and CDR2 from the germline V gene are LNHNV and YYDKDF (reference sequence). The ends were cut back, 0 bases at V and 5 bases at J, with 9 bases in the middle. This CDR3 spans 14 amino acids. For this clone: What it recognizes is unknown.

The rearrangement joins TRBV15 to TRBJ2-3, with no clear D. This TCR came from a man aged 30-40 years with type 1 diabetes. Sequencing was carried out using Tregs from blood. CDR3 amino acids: CATSRDLYLDTQYF. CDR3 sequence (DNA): TGTGCCACCAGCAGAGATCTCTACCTAGATACGCAGTATTTT.